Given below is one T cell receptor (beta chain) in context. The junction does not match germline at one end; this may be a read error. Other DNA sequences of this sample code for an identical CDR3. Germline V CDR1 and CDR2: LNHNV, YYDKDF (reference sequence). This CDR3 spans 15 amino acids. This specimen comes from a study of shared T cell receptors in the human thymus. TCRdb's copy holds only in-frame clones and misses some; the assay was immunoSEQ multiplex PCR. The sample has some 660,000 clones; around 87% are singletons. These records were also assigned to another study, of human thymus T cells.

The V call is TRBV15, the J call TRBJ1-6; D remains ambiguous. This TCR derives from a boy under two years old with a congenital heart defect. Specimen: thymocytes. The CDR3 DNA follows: TGTGCCACCAGCCGCGATGCATCCTATAATTCCCCCCTCCACTTT. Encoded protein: CATSRDASYNSPLHF.